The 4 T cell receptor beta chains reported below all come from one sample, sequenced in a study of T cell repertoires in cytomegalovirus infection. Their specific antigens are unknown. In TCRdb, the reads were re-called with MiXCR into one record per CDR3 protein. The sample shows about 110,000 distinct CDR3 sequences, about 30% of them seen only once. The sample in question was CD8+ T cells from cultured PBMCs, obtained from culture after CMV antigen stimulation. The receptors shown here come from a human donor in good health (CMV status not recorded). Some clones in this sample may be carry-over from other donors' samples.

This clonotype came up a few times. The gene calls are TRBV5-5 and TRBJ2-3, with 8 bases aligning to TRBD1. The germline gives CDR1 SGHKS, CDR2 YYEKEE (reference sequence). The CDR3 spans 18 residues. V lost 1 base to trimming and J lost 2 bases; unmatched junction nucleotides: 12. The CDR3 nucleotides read TGTGCCAGCAGCTTGACCGACAGGGGTGGGGGCCACACAGATACGCAGTATTTT. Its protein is CASSLTDRGGGHTDTQYF.

Here the CDR3 reads CASSSVEGRYNEQFF. CDR3 in DNA: TGTGCCAGCAGTTCCGTCGAGGGCAGGTACAATGAGCAGTTCTTC. The V and J genes are TRBV12-3 or TRBV12-4 and TRBJ2-1, with D perhaps matching TRBD2 (5 bases). The V end lost 4 bases, the J end lost 4 bases, and 14 bases lay between the germline ends. The CDR3 loop spans 15 amino acids.

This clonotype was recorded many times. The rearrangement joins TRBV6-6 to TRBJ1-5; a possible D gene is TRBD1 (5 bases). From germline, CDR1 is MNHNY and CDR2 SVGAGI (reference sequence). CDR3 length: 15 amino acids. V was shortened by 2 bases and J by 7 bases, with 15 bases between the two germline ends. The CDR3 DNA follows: TGTGCCAGCAGTTACCCACCGGGGGAGGACCAGCCCCAGCATTTT. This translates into CASSYPPGEDQPQHF.

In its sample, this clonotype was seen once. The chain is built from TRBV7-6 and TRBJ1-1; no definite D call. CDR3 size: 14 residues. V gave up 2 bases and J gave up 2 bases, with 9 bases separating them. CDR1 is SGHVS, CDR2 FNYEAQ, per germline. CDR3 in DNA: TGTGCCAGCAGCTTATCCGGCAGAAACACTGAAGCTTTCTTT. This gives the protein CASSLSGRNTEAFF.